A single sample is the source of the 6 T cell receptor beta chains below, sequenced in a study of blood T cell repertoires in COVID-19. Method: immunoSEQ multiplex PCR; TCRdb's copy keeps in-frame clones and lacks some. The repertoire consists of approximately 400,000 clones, with approximately 80% occurring once and the leading ten covering 0.85% to 1.2%. Sequencing was performed on peripheral blood. These receptors were collected from a human donor with acute or convalescent COVID-19. The donor label of this sample is uncertain.

This chain uses TRBV5-4 with TRBJ2-7, with D perhaps TRBD1 (5 bases). The V gene's germline CDR1 is SGHNT and CDR2 YYREEE (reference sequence). This CDR3 has 15 residues. V was pared by 4 bases and J by 0 bases, with 14 bases between. The CDR3 nucleotides read TGTGCCAGCAGCCCAGCGACAGATCCCTCCTACGAGCAGTACTTC. This translates into CASSPATDPSYEQYF.

This sequence joins TRBV28 and TRBJ1-2, with D unresolved. The V end was cut by 6 bases, the J end by 2 bases, with 4 bases between. CDR1 and CDR2 from the germline V gene are MDHEN and SYDVKM. This CDR3 region has 11 residues. CDR3 DNA: TGTGCCAGCAGGGAGAACTATGGCTACACCTTC. As protein: CASRENYGYTF.

A note on this clone: Other DNA sequences from this sample encode an identical CDR3 as well. The chain combines TRBV5-1 with TRBJ1-2; D unclear. The CDR3 runs to 14 residues. Germline CDR1 is SGHRS and CDR2 is YFSETQ. The V gene lost 0 bases and the J gene lost 4 bases, with 10 bases spanning the gap. The CDR3 DNA reads as TGCGCCAGCAGCTTGGAAGGAAGAGGCTATGGCTACACCTTC. Translated, it gives CASSLEGRGYGYTF.

The V call is TRBV18, the J call TRBJ1-6; D is ambiguous. The CDR3 has 17 residues. CDR1 and CDR2 from the germline V gene are KGHSH and LQKENI. V was clipped by 0 bases and J by 7 bases, with 16 bases between them. The CDR3 DNA follows: TGTGCCAGCTCACCACCAGGTTTGGTAGGAGGCAATTCACCCCTCCACTTT. Translation: CASSPPGLVGGNSPLHF. Based on the CDR3 plus reference TRBV18 and TRBJ1-6, the full variable domain is NAGVMQNPRHLVRRRGQEARLRCSPMKGHSHVYWYRQLPEEGLKFMVYLQKENIIDESGMPKERFSAEFPKEGPSILRIQQVVRGDSAAYFCASSPPGLVGGNSPLHFGNGTRLTVT.

The chain is built from TRBV20-1 and TRBJ1-5; possible D gene TRBD1, 6 bases. The CDR3 has 13 amino acids. Germline CDR1 and CDR2: DFQATT and SNEGSKA (reference sequence). V was trimmed by 3 bases and J by 7 bases, leaving 13 bases between them. CDR3 protein: CSASWGPGQPQHF. Written as DNA, the CDR3 is TGCAGTGCTAGTTGGGGGCCAGGCCAGCCCCAGCATTTT.

The chain joins TRBV4-2 to TRBJ2-7, with 9 nucleotides matching TRBD2. With 1 base clipped from V and 2 bases from J, the junction kept 9 bases outside the gene matches. The CDR3 runs to 17 residues. In germline, CDR1 is LGHNA, CDR2 YNFKEQ. The CDR3 region is CASSQVGASGEAYEQYF. CDR3 coding DNA: TGTGCCAGCAGCCAAGTTGGGGCTAGCGGGGAAGCCTACGAGCAGTACTTC.